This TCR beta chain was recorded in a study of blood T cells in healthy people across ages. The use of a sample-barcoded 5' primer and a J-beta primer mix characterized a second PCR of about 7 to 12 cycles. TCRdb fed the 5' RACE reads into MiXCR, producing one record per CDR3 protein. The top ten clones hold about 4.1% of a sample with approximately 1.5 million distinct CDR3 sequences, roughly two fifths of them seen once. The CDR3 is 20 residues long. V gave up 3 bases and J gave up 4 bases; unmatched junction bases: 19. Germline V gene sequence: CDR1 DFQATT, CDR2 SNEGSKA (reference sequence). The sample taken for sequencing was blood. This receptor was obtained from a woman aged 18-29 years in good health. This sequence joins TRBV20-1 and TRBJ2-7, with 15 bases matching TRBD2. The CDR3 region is CSASDPGQGMGLAGGYEQYF. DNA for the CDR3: TGCAGTGCTAGCGATCCGGGACAGGGGATGGGACTAGCGGGAGGATACGAGCAGTACTTC.